This entry features one T cell receptor (beta chain) sequence. Antigen: not known. This record belongs to a study of siplizumab effects on memory and regulatory T cells. General study results and limits: Greater diversity than memory cells seemed evident in naive T cells, which also appeared to be major alloresponse contributors.

Some clones are missing from TCRdb's copy, which holds only in-frame ones; the method was immunoSEQ multiplex PCR. The top ten clones hold approximately 0.75% of a sample with roughly 120,000 clones, about 90% of them seen once. This CDR3 region has 13 residues. Trimming removed 2 bases from V and 6 bases from J; junction bases left unmatched: 0. From germline, CDR1 is KGHSH and CDR2 LQKENI. The origin of this receptor is a human donor in good health. The source material was Tregs sorted from blood. J is TRBJ1-1 and V is TRBV18, with TRBD1 identical over 10 bases. The DNA for the CDR3 is TGTGCCAGCTCACCAGGGACAGGGGCTGAAGCTTTCTTT. Encoded protein: CASSPGTGAEAFF.